A selection of T cell receptor beta chains follows, all from one sample in a study of blood T cells in healthy people across ages. TCRdb reprocessed the 5' RACE reads via MiXCR and lists one record per CDR3 protein. The data show about 1,400,000 distinct CDR3 sequences, approximately 38% seen once. Sequenced material: blood. These receptors were collected from a young woman in good health. The CDR3 runs from the conserved cysteine through the conserved F or W. The D gene is left open where the match is weak. Clone sizes are given selectively: once, few, many, or a class where the clone is expanded.

. | . | TRBJ1-2 | TRBV20-1 | TGCAGTGCAACCGCTACGAACTATGGCTACACCTTC | CSATATNYGYTF
once | TRBD2 | TRBJ2-3 | TRBV18 | TGTGCCAGCTCGCTAGCACCGGGGGGGGCCGAAGATACGCAGTATTTT | CASSLAPGGAEDTQYF
few | TRBD2 | TRBJ2-1 | TRBV10-3 | TGTGCCACCATAAAGACTAGCGGGGGGTCTCATAAGCAGTTCTTC | CATIKTSGGSHKQFF
many | . | TRBJ2-1 | TRBV29-1 | TGCAGCGGCCTCACCTACAATGAGCAGTTCTTC | CSGLTYNEQFF
. | . | TRBJ2-7 | TRBV6-6 | TGTGCCAGCAGTTACTCGAACCTTCGAGGTGGGACCTACGAGCAGTACTTC | CASSYSNLRGGTYEQYF
. | TRBD1 | TRBJ1-2 | TRBV27 | TGTGCCAGCAGGCAATACAGGGGGCGCGGGGGCTACACCTTC | CASRQYRGRGGYTF
. | . | TRBJ2-1 | TRBV7-4 | TGTGCCAGCAGCCCTTATTACTTCTCCGGGACCGTAAGCTCCTACGAGCAGTTCTTC | CASSPYYFSGTVSSYEQFF
. | . | TRBJ2-4 | TRBV7-9 | TGTGCCAGCAGCCCAGGGGACGGCAAAAACATTCAGTACTTC | CASSPGDGKNIQYF
. | . | TRBJ2-5 | TRBV3-1 | TGTGCCAGCAGCCAAGACGGGACCCGGGAGACCCAGTACTTC | CASSQDGTRETQYF
many | . | TRBJ2-1 | TRBV2 | TGTGCCAACCGTAGAGAGAGGGACAATGAGCAGTTCTTC | CANRRERDNEQFF
few | . | TRBJ2-5 | TRBV20-1 | TGCAGTGCTAGGGTAGCGACGGGGGAGACCCAGTACTTC | CSARVATGETQYF
few | TRBD1 | TRBJ2-7 | TRBV12-3/TRBV12-4 | TGTGCCAGCAGGGCAGGGGGTGGCCACGAGCAGTACTTC | CASRAGGGHEQYF
. | . | TRBJ1-2 | TRBV7-9 | TGTGCCAGCAGCTCCTCAGGGTTCCGGTACGGCTACACCTTC | CASSSSGFRYGYTF
. | . | TRBJ2-3 | TRBV11-2 | TGTGCCAGCAGCTTACTCTTCAGCCCCGATACGCAGTATTTT | CASSLLFSPDTQYF
few | TRBD1 | TRBJ2-3 | TRBV4-1 | TGCGCCAGCAGCCAGCCAATCGCGCCCTCAGGGGGTTACCGCACAGATACGCAGTATTTT | CASSQPIAPSGGYRTDTQYF
. | . | TRBJ1-6 | TRBV15 | TGTGCCACCAGCAGAGATCCAGTGAATTCACCCCTCCACTTT | CATSRDPVNSPLHF
once | . | TRBJ2-5 | TRBV4-2 | TGTGCCAGCAGCCAAGGAGCGGGCCAAAGGGGCCAAGAGACCCAGTACTTC | CASSQGAGQRGQETQYF
. | . | TRBJ2-3 | TRBV19 | TGTGCCAGTAGGGGGACCGAGAGGAGCCCCAACCCCACAGATACGCAGTATTTT | CASRGTERSPNPTDTQYF
few | . | TRBJ1-1 | TRBV20-1 | TGCAGTGCTTCAACGGGACTCGGGGGTCTAAACACTGAAGCTTTCTTT | CSASTGLGGLNTEAFF
. | . | TRBJ2-7 | TRBV18 | TGTGCCGGCTCACCAAGTGTTGGGGAGCTCTACGAGCAGTACTTC | CAGSPSVGELYEQYF
. | . | TRBJ1-1 | TRBV5-1 | TGCGCCAGCGTGCGGCAGGGAGAAACTGAAGCTTTCTTT | CASVRQGETEAFF
. | TRBD1 | TRBJ1-2 | TRBV6-5 | TGTGCCAGCACCCGTCCGGGACAGGGGATTGGTGGCTACACCTTC | CASTRPGQGIGGYTF
. | . | TRBJ2-7 | TRBV9 | TGTGCCAGCAGCCCGGGGGCGGCTAGCTCCTACGAGCAGTACTTC | CASSPGAASSYEQYF
. | . | TRBJ1-2 | TRBV3-1 | TGTGCCAGCAGCCAAGATCGCGGCATTATTAGTAACTATGGCTACACCTTC | CASSQDRGIISNYGYTF
. | TRBD1 | TRBJ1-2 | TRBV2 | TGTGCCAGTACAAGTGACAGGGGCGACTATGGCTACACCTTC | CASTSDRGDYGYTF
. | . | TRBJ1-1 | TRBV12-3/TRBV12-4 | TGTGCCAGCAGTCTAGCCGACGGAACCACTGAAGCTTTCTTT | CASSLADGTTEAFF
. | TRBD1 | TRBJ1-5 | TRBV15 | TGTGCCACCAGCAGAGGACCCGGGACAGGGGATCAGCCCCAGCATTTT | CATSRGPGTGDQPQHF
few | . | TRBJ2-2 | TRBV5-1 | TGCGCCAGCAGCCCTCAACAGGGATTTAACACCGGGGAGCTGTTTTTT | CASSPQQGFNTGELFF
few | . | TRBJ1-2 | TRBV20-1 | TGCAGTGCTAGAGCCCAAGGACAAACAGCTAACTATGGCTACACCTTC | CSARAQGQTANYGYTF
. | . | TRBJ2-1 | TRBV6-5 | TGTGCCAGCAGCCAGGGGACCCGTAGGGCGGAGTTCTTC | CASSQGTRRAEFF
. | TRBD1 | TRBJ1-4 | TRBV20-1 | TGCAGTGCTAGAGAACCCACAGGGGTTTCGGAAAAACTGTTTTTT | CSAREPTGVSEKLFF
few | TRBD1 | TRBJ2-6 | TRBV7-9 | TGTGCCAGCAGCTTCGGGACAGGGCAATCTGGGGCCAACGTCCTGACTTTC | CASSFGTGQSGANVLTF
. | . | TRBJ2-1 | TRBV5-1 | TGCGCCAGCAGCTTGCTCCTAGCTGGAGAGCAGTTCTTC | CASSLLLAGEQFF
. | TRBD2 | TRBJ2-5 | TRBV18 | TGTGCCAGCTCACCACTAGCGGGAGGGCCGGAAGAGACCCAGTACTTC | CASSPLAGGPEETQYF
. | . | TRBJ1-2 | TRBV28 | TGTGCCAGCAGCCCACCCCTGGGGGGATATGGCTACACCTTC | CASSPPLGGYGYTF
. | . | TRBJ2-7 | TRBV7-8 | TGTGCCAGCAGCTTAGGTCGTACCGTTACCTACGAGCAGTACTTC | CASSLGRTVTYEQYF
once | . | TRBJ2-7 | TRBV20-1 | TGCAGTGCTGGTCGGGATTTCTACGAGCAGTACTTC | CSAGRDFYEQYF
. | TRBD2 | TRBJ2-3 | TRBV3-1 | TGTGCCAGCAGCCAAGAAATGAGTAGCGGGGTGACCCGCACAGATACGCAGTATTTT | CASSQEMSSGVTRTDTQYF
few | TRBD2 | TRBJ2-3 | TRBV20-1 | TGCAGTGCTGTCGGGACTAGCGGTTCCGAGACGCAGTATTTT | CSAVGTSGSETQYF
few | . | TRBJ2-2 | TRBV28 | TGTGCTAGCAGTTTACAGACCGGGGAGCTGTTTTTT | CASSLQTGELFF
. | TRBD2 | TRBJ2-7 | TRBV7-9 | TGTGCCAGCAGCTTAGTAGCGGGACTAGCATTTTACGAGCAGTACTTC | CASSLVAGLAFYEQYF
. | . | TRBJ2-5 | TRBV29-1 | TGCAGCGTAGGACACCATGACAGTTTTAGCGATGAGCAGTACTTC | CSVGHHDSFSDEQYF
. | . | TRBJ2-7 | TRBV2 | TGTGCCAGCATCCTCCGGGACGGTAACTACGAGCAGTACTTC | CASILRDGNYEQYF
. | TRBD1 | TRBJ2-7 | TRBV6-1 | TGTGCCAGCAGTGAGACCGGGACAGACGTAAGGTACGAGCAGTACTTC | CASSETGTDVRYEQYF
. | . | TRBJ1-1 | TRBV10-3 | TGTGCCATCAGTGACCCCGGGCGGGGGACCGCGAACATTGAAGCTTTCTTT | CAISDPGRGTANIEAFF
few | . | TRBJ2-2 | TRBV5-6 | TGTGCCAGCAGCCCCCCCCACACCGGGGAGCTGTTTTTT | CASSPPHTGELFF
. | TRBD1 | TRBJ1-4 | TRBV20-1 | TGCAGTGCTCCCAGACAGGGTGATGAAAAACTGTTTTTT | CSAPRQGDEKLFF
. | TRBD2 | TRBJ2-1 | TRBV4-2 | TGTGCCAGCAGCCAAGAGGTGGGGGCTAGCGGGAGCAATGAGCAGTTCTTC | CASSQEVGASGSNEQFF
. | . | TRBJ1-6 | TRBV28 | TGTGCCAGCAGTTTACCCGCCTTACAGGGTACGGATTCACCCCTCCACTTT | CASSLPALQGTDSPLHF
. | . | TRBJ2-2 | TRBV10-3 | TGTGCCATCAGTGCCGGGACGCCCATGTCCGGGGAGCTGTTTTTT | CAISAGTPMSGELFF